The source of this T cell receptor beta chain is a study of cytomegalovirus exposure and HLA in healthy donors. General study results and limits: The classifier was said to identify cytomegalovirus status with high specificity and sensitivity. The majority of TCR sequences were rare, yet some public TCRs appeared in many donors. Differences between HLA loci emerged in a later analysis of TCR association rates, with DRB1 most and HLA-C fewest.

Germline assignment: CDR1 SGHRS and CDR2 YFSETQ. CDR3 size: 14 residues. The junction had 5 bases not matched to a gene; V was cut back by 4 bases and J by 2 bases. The study ran its PCR with 60 Vbeta and 13 Jbeta primers. Sequenced by immunoSEQ multiplex PCR; TCRdb stores in-frame clones only, minus some. Its listing shows approximately 140,000 clones. The donors gave bone marrow, and they were healthy. With regard to this clone: The antigen is undetermined.

The sequence was collected from a woman under 30 in good health and CMV-seronegative. Input material: PBMCs. V gene TRBV5-1 combines with J gene TRBJ1-2; TRBD1 matches at 7 bases. For the CDR3, the DNA is TGCGCCAGCAGCAATATGGGACAGAACTATGGCTACACCTTC. Its translation: CASSNMGQNYGYTF.